This TCR beta chain was observed in a study of T cells in Graves' hyperthyroidism and ophthalmopathy. Findings and limits, study-wide: A model of 13 V-J features distinguished ophthalmopathy from stable hyperthyroidism.

Trimming took 0 bases from V and 6 from J, leaving 15 bases between them. CDR1 is ENHRY and CDR2 is SYGVKD in the germline V gene. The CDR3 contains 15 residues. RNA transcripts provided the source from which TCR beta CDR3 regions were amplified. Researchers ran a first-round RT-PCR on the TCR CDR3 using the HTBI primer set. TCRdb analysed the multiplex PCR reads with MiXCR anew, one entry per CDR3 protein. Here the sample spans around 690,000 distinct CDR3 sequences, roughly a sixth being singletons. The definition of stable Graves' hyperthyroidism was no ophthalmopathy progression within 18 months. This clonotype was picked up many times. Its antigen is not known.

The rearrangement joins TRBV10-3 to TRBJ2-7; D is undetermined. The sequencing sample was made of blood. The sequence was obtained from a man aged 45-60 years with Graves' hyperthyroidism. CDR3 protein: CAISESSQAIVEQYF. As DNA, the CDR3 is TGTGCCATCAGTGAGTCGTCCCAGGCGATAGTCGAGCAGTACTTC.